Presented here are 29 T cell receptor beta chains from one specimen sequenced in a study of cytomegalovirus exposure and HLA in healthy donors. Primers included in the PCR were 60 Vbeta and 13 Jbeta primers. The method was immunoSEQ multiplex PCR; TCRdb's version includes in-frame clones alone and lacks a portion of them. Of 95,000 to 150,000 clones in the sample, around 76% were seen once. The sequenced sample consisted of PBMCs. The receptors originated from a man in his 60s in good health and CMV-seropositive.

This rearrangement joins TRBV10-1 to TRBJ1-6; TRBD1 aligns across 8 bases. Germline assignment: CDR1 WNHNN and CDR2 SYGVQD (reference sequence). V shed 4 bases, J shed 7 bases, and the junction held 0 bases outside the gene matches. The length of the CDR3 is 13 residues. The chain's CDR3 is CASSGQGNSPLHF. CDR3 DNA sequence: TGCGCCAGCAGTGGACAGGGGAATTCACCCCTCCACTTT.

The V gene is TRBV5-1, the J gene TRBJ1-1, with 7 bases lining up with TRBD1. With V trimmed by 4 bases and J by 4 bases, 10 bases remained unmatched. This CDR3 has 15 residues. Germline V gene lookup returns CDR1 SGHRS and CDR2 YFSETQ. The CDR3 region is CASSRDSGGATEAFF. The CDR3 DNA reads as TGCGCCAGCAGCAGGGACAGTGGCGGGGCCACTGAAGCTTTCTTT. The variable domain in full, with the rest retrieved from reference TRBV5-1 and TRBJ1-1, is KAGVTQTPRYLIKTRGQQVTLSCSPISGHRSVSWYQQTPGQGLQFLFEYFSETQRNKGNFPGRFSGRQFSNSRSEMNVSTLELGDSALYLCASSRDSGGATEAFFGQGTRLTVV.

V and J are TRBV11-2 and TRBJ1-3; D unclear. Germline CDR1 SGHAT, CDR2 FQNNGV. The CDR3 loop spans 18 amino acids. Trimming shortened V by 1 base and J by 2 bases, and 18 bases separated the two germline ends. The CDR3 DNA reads TGTGCCAGCAGCTTAGGTCGGAAAGGCGGGGTCCCTGGAAACACCATATATTTT. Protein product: CASSLGRKGGVPGNTIYF.

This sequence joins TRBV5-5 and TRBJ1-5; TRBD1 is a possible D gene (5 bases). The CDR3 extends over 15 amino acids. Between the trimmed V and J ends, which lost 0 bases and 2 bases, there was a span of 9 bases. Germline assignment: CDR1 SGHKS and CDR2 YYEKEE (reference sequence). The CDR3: CASSLDGGGNQPQHF. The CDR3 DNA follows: TGTGCCAGCAGCTTGGACGGGGGTGGCAATCAGCCCCAGCATTTT. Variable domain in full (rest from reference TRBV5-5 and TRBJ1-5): DAGVTQSPTHLIKTRGQQVTLRCSPISGHKSVSWYQQVLGQGPQFIFQYYEKEERGRGNFPDRFSARQFPNYSSELNVNALLLGDSALYLCASSLDGGGNQPQHFGDGTRLSIL.

The chain's CDR3 is CSVDPGTGLIDTQYF. CDR3 DNA: TGCAGCGTTGATCCCGGGACAGGGTTGATAGATACGCAGTATTTT. The genes are TRBV29-1 and TRBJ2-3; 9 nucleotides align to TRBD1. The trim removed 3 bases at V and 5 bases at J, leaving 9 bases unmatched. The CDR3 extends over 15 amino acids. The germline V gene encodes CDR1 SQVTM and CDR2 ANQGSEA.

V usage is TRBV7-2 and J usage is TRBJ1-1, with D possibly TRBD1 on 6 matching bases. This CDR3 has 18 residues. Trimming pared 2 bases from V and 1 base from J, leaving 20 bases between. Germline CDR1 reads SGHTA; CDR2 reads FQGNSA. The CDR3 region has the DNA TGTGCCAGCAGCTTAACGGGGGGCGCGAGTAGAGGGAACACTGAAGCTTTCTTT. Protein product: CASSLTGGASRGNTEAFF.

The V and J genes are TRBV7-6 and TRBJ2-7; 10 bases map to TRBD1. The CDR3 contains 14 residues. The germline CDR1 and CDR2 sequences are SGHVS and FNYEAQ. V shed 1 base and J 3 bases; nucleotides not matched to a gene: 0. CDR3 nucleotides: TGTGCCAGCAGCTTAGGGGACAGGGGCTACGAGCAGTACTTC. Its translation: CASSLGDRGYEQYF.

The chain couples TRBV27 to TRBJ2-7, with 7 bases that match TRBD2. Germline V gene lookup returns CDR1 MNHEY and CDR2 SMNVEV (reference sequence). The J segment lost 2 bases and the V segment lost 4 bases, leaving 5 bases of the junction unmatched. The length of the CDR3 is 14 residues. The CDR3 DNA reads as TGTGCCAGCAGTTATCAGCGGGGAACCTACGAGCAGTACTTC. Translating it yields CASSYQRGTYEQYF.

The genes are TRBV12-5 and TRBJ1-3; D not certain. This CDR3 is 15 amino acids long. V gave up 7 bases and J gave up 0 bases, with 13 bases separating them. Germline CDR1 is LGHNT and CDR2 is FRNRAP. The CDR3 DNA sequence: TGTGCTAGTGCCCTGTGGACTGCCTCTGGAAACACCATATATTTT. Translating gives CASALWTASGNTIYF.

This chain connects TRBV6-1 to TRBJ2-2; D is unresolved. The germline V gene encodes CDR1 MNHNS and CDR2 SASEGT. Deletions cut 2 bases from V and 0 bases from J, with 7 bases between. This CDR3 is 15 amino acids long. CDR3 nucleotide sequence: TGTGCCAGCAGTGAACTCGGGTCGAACACCGGGGAGCTGTTTTTT. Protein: CASSELGSNTGELFF.

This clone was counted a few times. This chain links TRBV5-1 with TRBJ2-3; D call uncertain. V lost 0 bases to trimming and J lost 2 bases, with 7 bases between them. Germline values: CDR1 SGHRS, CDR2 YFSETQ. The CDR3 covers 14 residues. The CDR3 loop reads CASSLDSPTDTQYF. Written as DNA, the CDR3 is TGCGCCAGCAGCTTGGACTCACCCACAGATACGCAGTATTTT.

CDR3 in DNA: TGTGCCAGCAGTGCGGAGGCAGGGAGGAATCAGCCCCAGCATTTT. Amino acid sequence: CASSAEAGRNQPQHF. The genes are TRBV28 and TRBJ1-5, with D possibly being TRBD1 (5 bases). Trimming removed 5 bases at V and 4 bases at J, with 15 bases between. Per germline, CDR1 MDHEN and CDR2 SYDVKM. The CDR3 sequence is 15 residues long.

The CDR3: CASSRLWGGVGETQYF. CDR3 in DNA: TGCGCCAGCAGCCGACTTTGGGGGGGGGTCGGAGAGACCCAGTACTTC. The gene calls are TRBV5-1 and TRBJ2-5, with 7 positions matching TRBD2. Germline V gives CDR1 SGHRS, CDR2 YFSETQ. The CDR3 consists of 16 residues. The junction had 13 bases not matched to a gene; V was cut back by 4 bases and J by 4 bases.

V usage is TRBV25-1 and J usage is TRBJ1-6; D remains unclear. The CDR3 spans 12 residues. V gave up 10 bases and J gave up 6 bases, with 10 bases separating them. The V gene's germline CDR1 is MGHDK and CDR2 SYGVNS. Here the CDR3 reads CATRVTNSPLHF. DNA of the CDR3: TGTGCCACCCGCGTTACTAATTCACCCCTCCACTTT. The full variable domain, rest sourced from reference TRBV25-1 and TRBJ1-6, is EADIYQTPRYLVIGTGKKITLECSQTMGHDKMYWYQQDPGMELHLIHYSYGVNSTEKGDLSSESTVSRIRTEHFPLTLESARPSHTSQYLCATRVTNSPLHFGNGTRLTVT.

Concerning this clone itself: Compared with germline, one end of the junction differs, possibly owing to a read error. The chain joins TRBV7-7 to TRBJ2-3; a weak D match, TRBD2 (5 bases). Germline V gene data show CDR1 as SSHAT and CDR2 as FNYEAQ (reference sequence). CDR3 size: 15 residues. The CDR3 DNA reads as TGTGCTAGCAGCCCCCTGGGCGGACTTTCAGATACGCAGTATTTT. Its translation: CASSPLGGLSDTQYF.

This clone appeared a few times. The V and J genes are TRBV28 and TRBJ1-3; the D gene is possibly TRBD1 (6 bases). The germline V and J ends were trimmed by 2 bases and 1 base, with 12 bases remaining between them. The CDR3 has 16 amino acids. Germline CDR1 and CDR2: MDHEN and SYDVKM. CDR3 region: CASSLNRVVSGNTIYF. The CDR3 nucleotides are TGTGCCAGCAGTTTAAACAGGGTGGTTTCTGGAAACACCATATATTTT.

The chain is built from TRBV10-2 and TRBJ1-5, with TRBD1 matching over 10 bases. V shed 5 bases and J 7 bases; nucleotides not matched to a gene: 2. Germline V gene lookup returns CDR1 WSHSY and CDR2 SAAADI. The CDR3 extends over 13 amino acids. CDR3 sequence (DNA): TGCGCCAGCAGTCCGGGACAGGGGCAGCCCCAGCATTTT. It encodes CASSPGQGQPQHF.

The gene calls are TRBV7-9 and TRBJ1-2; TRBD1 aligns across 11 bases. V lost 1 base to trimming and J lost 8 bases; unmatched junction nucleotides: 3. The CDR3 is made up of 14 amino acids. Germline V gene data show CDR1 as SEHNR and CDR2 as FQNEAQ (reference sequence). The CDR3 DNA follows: TGTGCCAGCAGCTTAGGGACAGGGGGCGCCGGCTACACCTTC. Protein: CASSLGTGGAGYTF.

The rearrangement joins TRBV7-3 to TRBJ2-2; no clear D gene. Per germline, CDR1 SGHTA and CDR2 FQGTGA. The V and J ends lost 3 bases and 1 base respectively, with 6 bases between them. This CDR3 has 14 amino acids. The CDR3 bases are TGTGCCAGCAGCTTTAGTGGGAACACCGGGGAGCTGTTTTTT. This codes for CASSFSGNTGELFF.

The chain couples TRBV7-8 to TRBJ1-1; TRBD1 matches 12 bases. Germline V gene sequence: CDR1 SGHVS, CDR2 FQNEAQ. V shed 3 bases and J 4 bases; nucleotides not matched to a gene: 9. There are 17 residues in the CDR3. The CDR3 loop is CASSFPRDRGRSTEAFF. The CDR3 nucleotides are TGTGCCAGCAGCTTCCCCCGGGACAGGGGGCGAAGCACTGAAGCTTTCTTT.

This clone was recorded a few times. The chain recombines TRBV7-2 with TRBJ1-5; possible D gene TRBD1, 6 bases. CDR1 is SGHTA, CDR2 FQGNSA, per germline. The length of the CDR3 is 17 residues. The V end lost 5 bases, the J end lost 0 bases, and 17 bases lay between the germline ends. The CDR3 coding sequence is TGTGCCAGCAGCCTAAGACAGGCCTCCCATAGCAATCAGCCCCAGCATTTT. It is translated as CASSLRQASHSNQPQHF.

The CDR3 DNA sequence: TGTGCCAGCTCGCCTAATAGCTACGAGCAGTACTTC. This encodes CASSPNSYEQYF. The chain links TRBV18 to TRBJ2-7; D gene uncertain. V shed 6 bases and J shed 3 bases, with 9 bases lying between them. The V gene's germline CDR1 is KGHSH and CDR2 LQKENI. CDR3 length equals 12 residues.

The CDR3 spells CASSSVNYGYTF. In DNA form, the CDR3 reads TGTGCCAGCAGTTCTGTCAACTATGGCTACACCTTC. The chain combines TRBV27 with TRBJ1-2; D gene ambiguous. This CDR3 is built from 12 residues. The germline CDR1 and CDR2 sequences are MNHEY and SMNVEV (reference sequence). The V end lost 4 bases, the J end lost 2 bases, and 5 bases lay between the germline ends.

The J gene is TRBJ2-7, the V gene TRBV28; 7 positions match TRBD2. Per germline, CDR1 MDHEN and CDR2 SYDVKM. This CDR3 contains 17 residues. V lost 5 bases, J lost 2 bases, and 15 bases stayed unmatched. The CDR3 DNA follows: TGTGCCAGCAGTCTCCCCCGAAGGCTAGCGGATACCTACGAGCAGTACTTC. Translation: CASSLPRRLADTYEQYF.

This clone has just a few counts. CDR3: CASRGTGNTYGYTF. The CDR3, as DNA: TGTGCCAGCAGGGGGACAGGGAACACTTATGGCTACACCTTC. This rearrangement joins TRBV13 to TRBJ1-2; 9 bases line up with TRBD1. The CDR3 sequence is 14 residues long. Per the germline V gene, CDR1 is PRHDT and CDR2 is FYEKMQ (reference sequence). The J segment lost 5 bases and the V segment lost 6 bases, leaving 7 bases of the junction unmatched.

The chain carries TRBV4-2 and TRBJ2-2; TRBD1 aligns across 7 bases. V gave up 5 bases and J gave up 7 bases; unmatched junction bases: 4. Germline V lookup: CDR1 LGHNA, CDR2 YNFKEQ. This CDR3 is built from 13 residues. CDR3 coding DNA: TGTGCCAGCAGCGGACAGGCTGGCGGGGAGCTGTTTTTT. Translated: CASSGQAGGELFF.

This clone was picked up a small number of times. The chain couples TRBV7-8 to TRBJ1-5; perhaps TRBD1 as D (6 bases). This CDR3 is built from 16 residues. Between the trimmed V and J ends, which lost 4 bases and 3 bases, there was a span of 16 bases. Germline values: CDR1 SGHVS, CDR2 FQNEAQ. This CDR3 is CASSSSPTGTNQPQHF. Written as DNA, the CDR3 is TGTGCCAGCAGCTCCAGCCCTACAGGGACCAATCAGCCCCAGCATTTT.

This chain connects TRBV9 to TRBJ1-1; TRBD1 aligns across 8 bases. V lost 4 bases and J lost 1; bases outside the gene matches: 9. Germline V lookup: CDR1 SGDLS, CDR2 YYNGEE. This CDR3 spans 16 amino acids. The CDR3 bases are TGTGCCAGCAGCTATGGACAGGGCTTATCGAACACTGAAGCTTTCTTT. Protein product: CASSYGQGLSNTEAFF.

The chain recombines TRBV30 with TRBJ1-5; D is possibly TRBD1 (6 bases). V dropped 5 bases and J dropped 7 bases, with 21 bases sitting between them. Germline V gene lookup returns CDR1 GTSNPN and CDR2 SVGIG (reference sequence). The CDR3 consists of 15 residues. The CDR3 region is CAWSLQGFIGQPQHF. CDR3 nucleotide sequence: TGTGCCTGGTCTCTACAGGGATTTATAGGACAGCCCCAGCATTTT.